The present T cell receptor beta chain was sequenced within a study of T cell responses to AZD1222 COVID-19 vaccine. General study findings and limits: Donors were chiefly white British, with a greater number of females, and clonal diversity was perhaps underestimated.

Repertoires were generated with immunoSEQ multiplex PCR, while TCRdb's copy carries only in-frame clones and drops some. The repertoire includes about 210,000 clones, roughly 92% of them detected once, and approximately 1.5% sits in the top ten. Concerning this clone: Its matching antigen is unknown.

The CDR3 runs to 15 residues. Germline V gene data show CDR1 as SEHNR and CDR2 as FQNEAQ (reference sequence). V lost 3 bases and J 2 bases, leaving 11 bases between the germline ends. The receptor was derived from an adult in good health. The input for sequencing was peripheral blood, taken on day 0 of AZD1222 vaccination. This rearrangement joins TRBV7-9 to TRBJ1-3; D is uncertain. The CDR3 region is CASSFGPQAGNTIYF. The CDR3 coding sequence is TGTGCCAGCAGCTTTGGGCCCCAGGCTGGAAACACCATATATTTT.